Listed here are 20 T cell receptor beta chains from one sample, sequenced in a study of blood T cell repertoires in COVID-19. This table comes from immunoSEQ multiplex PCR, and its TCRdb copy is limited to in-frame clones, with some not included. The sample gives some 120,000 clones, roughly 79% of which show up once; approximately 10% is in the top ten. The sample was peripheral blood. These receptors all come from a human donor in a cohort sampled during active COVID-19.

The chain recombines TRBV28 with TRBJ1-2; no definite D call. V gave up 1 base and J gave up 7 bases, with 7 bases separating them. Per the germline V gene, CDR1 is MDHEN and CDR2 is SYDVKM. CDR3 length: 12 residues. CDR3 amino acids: CASSLLAGGYTF. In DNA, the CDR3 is TGTGCCAGCAGTTTATTGGCGGGTGGCTACACCTTC.

The CDR3 reads CASSRLAGGRDTQYF. DNA for the CDR3: TGTGCCAGCTCACGACTAGCGGGGGGCCGAGATACGCAGTATTTT. The genes are TRBV18 and TRBJ2-3; TRBD2 aligns across 13 bases. This CDR3 is 15 amino acids long. The junction had 3 bases not matched to a gene; V was cut back by 4 bases and J by 5 bases. Germline CDR1 KGHSH, CDR2 LQKENI.

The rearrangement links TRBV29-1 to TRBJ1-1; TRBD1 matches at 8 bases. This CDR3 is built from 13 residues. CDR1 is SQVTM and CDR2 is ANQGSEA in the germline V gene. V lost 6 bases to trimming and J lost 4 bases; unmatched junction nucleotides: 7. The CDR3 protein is CSVARTGSTEAFF. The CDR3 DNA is TGCAGCGTAGCTAGGACAGGGAGCACTGAAGCTTTCTTT.

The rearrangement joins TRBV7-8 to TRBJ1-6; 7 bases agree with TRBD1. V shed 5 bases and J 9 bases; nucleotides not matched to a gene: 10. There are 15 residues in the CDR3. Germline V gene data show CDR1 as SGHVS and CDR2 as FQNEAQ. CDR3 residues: CASSPKGGSGSPLHF. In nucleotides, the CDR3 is TGTGCCAGCAGCCCCAAAGGGGGCAGTGGTTCACCCCTCCACTTT.

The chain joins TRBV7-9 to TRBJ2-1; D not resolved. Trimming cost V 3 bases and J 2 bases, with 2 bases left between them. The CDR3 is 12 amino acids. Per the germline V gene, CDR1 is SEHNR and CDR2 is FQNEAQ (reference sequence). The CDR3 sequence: CASSFTYNEQFF. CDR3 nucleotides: TGTGCCAGCAGCTTTACCTACAATGAGCAGTTCTTC. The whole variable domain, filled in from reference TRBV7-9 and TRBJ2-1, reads DTGVSQNPRHKITKRGQNVTFRCDPISEHNRLYWYRQTLGQGPEFLTYFQNEAQLEKSRLLSDRFSAERPKGSFSTLEIQRTEQGDSAMYLCASSFTYNEQFFGPGTRLTVL.

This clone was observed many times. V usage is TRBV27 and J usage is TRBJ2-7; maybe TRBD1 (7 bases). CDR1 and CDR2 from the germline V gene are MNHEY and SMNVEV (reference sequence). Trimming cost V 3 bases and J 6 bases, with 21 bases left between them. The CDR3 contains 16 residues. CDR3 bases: TGTGCCAGCAGTTTTGAGGGGGCGGGAATAAAGGGCGAGCAGTACTTC. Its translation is CASSFEGAGIKGEQYF.

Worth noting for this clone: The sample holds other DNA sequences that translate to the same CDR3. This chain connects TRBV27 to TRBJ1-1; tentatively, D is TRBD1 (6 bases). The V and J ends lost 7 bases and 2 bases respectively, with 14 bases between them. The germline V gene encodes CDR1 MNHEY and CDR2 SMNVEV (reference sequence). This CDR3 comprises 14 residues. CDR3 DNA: TGTGCCAGCAAGGAAGGGGGAGTCAACACTGAAGCTTTCTTT. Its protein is CASKEGGVNTEAFF.

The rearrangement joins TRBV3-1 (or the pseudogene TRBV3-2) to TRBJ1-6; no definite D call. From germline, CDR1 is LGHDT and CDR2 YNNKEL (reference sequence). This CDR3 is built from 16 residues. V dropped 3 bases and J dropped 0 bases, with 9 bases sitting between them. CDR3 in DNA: TGTGCCAGCAGCCATCCTTTTAGCTCCTATAATTCACCCCTCCACTTT. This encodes CASSHPFSSYNSPLHF.

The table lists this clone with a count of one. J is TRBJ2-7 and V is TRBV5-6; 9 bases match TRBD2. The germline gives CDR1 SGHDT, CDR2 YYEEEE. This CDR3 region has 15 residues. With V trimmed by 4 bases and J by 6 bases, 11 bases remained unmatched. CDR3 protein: CASSRRGGGVGEQYF. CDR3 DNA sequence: TGTGCCAGCAGCCGCCGCGGCGGGGGGGTGGGCGAGCAGTACTTC.

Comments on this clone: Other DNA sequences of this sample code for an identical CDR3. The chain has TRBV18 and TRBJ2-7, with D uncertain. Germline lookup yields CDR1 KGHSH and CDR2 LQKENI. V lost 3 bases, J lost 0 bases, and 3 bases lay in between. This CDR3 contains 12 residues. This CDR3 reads CASSPSSYEQYF. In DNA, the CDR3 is TGTGCCAGCTCACCCAGCTCCTACGAGCAGTACTTC.

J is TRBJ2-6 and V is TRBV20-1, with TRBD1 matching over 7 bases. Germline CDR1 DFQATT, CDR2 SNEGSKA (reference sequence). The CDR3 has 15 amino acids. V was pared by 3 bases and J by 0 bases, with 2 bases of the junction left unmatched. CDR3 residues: CSASEGASGANVLTF. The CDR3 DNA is TGCAGTGCTAGTGAGGGGGCCTCTGGGGCCAACGTCCTGACTTTC.

This CDR3 reads CASSYQGADGELFF. The CDR3 DNA follows: TGTGCCAGCAGTTACCAGGGGGCTGACGGGGAGCTGTTTTTT. The J gene is TRBJ2-2, the V gene TRBV6-6; 8 bases line up with TRBD1. J lost 7 bases, V lost 2 bases, and 3 bases had no gene match. CDR1 is MNHNY and CDR2 is SVGAGI in the germline V gene (reference sequence). The CDR3 consists of 14 residues.

CDR3 sequence reads: CASSARQGTPEAFF. DNA of the CDR3: TGCGCCAGCAGCGCCAGACAGGGGACCCCTGAAGCTTTCTTT. The J gene is TRBJ1-1, the V gene TRBV5-1, with TRBD1 matching 8 bases. The CDR3 has 14 residues. V was pared by 4 bases and J by 6 bases, with 8 bases of the junction left unmatched. Germline V gene lookup returns CDR1 SGHRS and CDR2 YFSETQ. Using reference TRBV5-1 and TRBJ1-1 for the parts outside the CDR3, the full variable domain is KAGVTQTPRYLIKTRGQQVTLSCSPISGHRSVSWYQQTPGQGLQFLFEYFSETQRNKGNFPGRFSGRQFSNSRSEMNVSTLELGDSALYLCASSARQGTPEAFFGQGTRLTVV.

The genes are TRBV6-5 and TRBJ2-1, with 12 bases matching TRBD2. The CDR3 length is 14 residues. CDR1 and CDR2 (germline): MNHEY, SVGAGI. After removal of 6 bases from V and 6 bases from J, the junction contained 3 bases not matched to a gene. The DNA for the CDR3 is TGTGCCAGCAGATCTAGCGGGGGGGGCAATGAGCAGTTCTTC. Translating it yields CASRSSGGGNEQFF.

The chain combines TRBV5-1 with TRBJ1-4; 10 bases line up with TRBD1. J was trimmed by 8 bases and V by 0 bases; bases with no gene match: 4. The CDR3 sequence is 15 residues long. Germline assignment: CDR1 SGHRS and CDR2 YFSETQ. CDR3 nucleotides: TGCGCCAGCAGCTTGGAAGGGACAGGGGACGAAAAACTGTTTTTT. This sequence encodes CASSLEGTGDEKLFF.

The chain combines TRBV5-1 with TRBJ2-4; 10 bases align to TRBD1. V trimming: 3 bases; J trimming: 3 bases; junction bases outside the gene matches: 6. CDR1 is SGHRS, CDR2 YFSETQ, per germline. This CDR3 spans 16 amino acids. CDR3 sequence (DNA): TGCGCCAGCAGCTCGAGCGGGACAGGGGTCAAAAACATTCAGTACTTC. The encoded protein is CASSSSGTGVKNIQYF.

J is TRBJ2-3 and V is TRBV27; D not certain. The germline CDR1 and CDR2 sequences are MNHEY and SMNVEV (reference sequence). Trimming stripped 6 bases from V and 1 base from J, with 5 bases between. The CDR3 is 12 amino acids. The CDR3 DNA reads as TGTGCCAGCAGCCATGGCACAGATACGCAGTATTTT. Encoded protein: CASSHGTDTQYF.

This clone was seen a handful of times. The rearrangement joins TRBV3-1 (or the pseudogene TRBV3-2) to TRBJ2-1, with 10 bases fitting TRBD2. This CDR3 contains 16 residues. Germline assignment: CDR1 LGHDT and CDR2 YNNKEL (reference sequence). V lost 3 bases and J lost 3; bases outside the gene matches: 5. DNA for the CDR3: TGTGCCAGCAGCCACATAGCGGGGGGTGTCTACAATGAGCAGTTCTTC. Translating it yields CASSHIAGGVYNEQFF.

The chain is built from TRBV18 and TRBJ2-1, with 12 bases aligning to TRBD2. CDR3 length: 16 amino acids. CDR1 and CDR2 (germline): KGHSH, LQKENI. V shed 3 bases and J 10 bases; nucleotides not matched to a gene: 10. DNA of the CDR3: TGTGCCAGCTCACCCGAACTAGCGGGGGGCGAGGGCGAGCAGTTCTTC. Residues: CASSPELAGGEGEQFF.

The CDR3 DNA reads as TGTGCCAGCAGCGTTATAACAGGGGAAGGCGGGGAGCTGTTTTTT. This encodes CASSVITGEGGELFF. The chain recombines TRBV9 with TRBJ2-2; 7 bases line up with TRBD1. CDR1 SGDLS and CDR2 YYNGEE come from the germline V gene. The CDR3 loop spans 15 amino acids. V trimming: 2 bases; J trimming: 7 bases; junction bases outside the gene matches: 8.